A selection of T cell receptor beta chains follows, all from one sample in a study of post-analysis software for immune sequencing data. TCRdb ran MiXCR on the PCR reads and lists one entry per CDR3 protein. This sample has 350,000 to 450,000 distinct CDR3 sequences, with approximately 37% found just once. What was sequenced was blood. All receptors derive from a girl under 10 years old with multiple sclerosis. Both conserved end residues are part of each CDR3. A D gene is named only where the DNA matches it firmly. Rows give clone size only sometimes, using once, few, many, or a class for an expanded clone.

v_gene	abundance	d_gene	j_gene	CDR3nt	CDR3aa
TRBV18	-	-	TRBJ2-7	TGTGCCAGCTCACCTATGGAGGTTGGATTGGGCGAGCAGTACTTC	CASSPMEVGLGEQYF
TRBV12-3/TRBV12-4	-	-	TRBJ1-5	TGTGCCAGCACCAACAGGGAACAGCCCCAGCATTTT	CASTNREQPQHF
TRBV7-9	few	TRBD1	TRBJ2-7	TGTGCCAGCAGCAAGACGGGACAGGGTCCGGACGAGCAGTACTTC	CASSKTGQGPDEQYF
TRBV7-8	few	TRBD1	TRBJ2-7	TGTGCCAGCAGCTTAGTGGGGACAGGGGGCTACGAGCAGTACTTC	CASSLVGTGGYEQYF
TRBV10-3	-	TRBD2	TRBJ2-3	TGTGCCATCAGTGAGTCGATGGGGGCGGCTAGCGGGGGCGAATACACAGATACGCAGTATTTT	CAISESMGAASGGEYTDTQYF
TRBV12-3/TRBV12-4	-	-	TRBJ2-1	TGTGCCAGCAGCCCACGACCGGGTGAGCAGTTCTTC	CASSPRPGEQFF
TRBV9	few	-	TRBJ1-1	TGTGCCAGCAGCGTAGTCCTGGGTGCGGACACTGAAGCTTTCTTT	CASSVVLGADTEAFF
TRBV28	few	TRBD1	TRBJ1-2	TGTGCGTGGGGCCGGACAGGGGGGAACTATGGCTACACCTTC	CAWGRTGGNYGYTF
TRBV6-2/TRBV6-3	-	TRBD1	TRBJ2-5	TGTGCCAGCAGCGAGGACAGGGCTAATGAGCAGTACTTC	CASSEDRANEQYF
TRBV28	few	TRBD1	TRBJ2-5	TGTGCCAGCAGTGTACGGACAGGGTGGAGAGAGACCCAGTACTTC	CASSVRTGWRETQYF
TRBV20-1	-	TRBD2	TRBJ2-1	TGCAGTGCTATCCGGACTAGCGGGGGTTCAACCTACAATGAGCAGTTCTTC	CSAIRTSGGSTYNEQFF
TRBV5-5	-	-	TRBJ2-1	TGTGCCAGCAGCCCCCAACAGGTTGGGAGGAATGAGCAGTTCTTC	CASSPQQVGRNEQFF